Sequencing of this T cell receptor (beta chain) was carried out in a study of Ad26.COV2.S vaccination and SARS-CoV-2 variants. This clone has just one count. As yet, its antigen is unknown. V shed 3 bases, J shed 4 bases, and the junction held 11 bases outside the gene matches. CDR3 size: 18 residues. Germline lookup yields CDR1 SGDLS and CDR2 YYNGEE. Measured with immunoSEQ multiplex PCR; TCRdb has only the in-frame clones, and not every one. The profile shows fewer than 400,000 clones, around four fifths of them singletons. Described treatment: about 20 received Ad26.COV2.S at low or high dose, single or two shots; about 5 received placebo; per-sample allocation not given. Samples were taken on day 63 after the first vaccine or placebo injection. In Boston, the donor was an adult between 18-55 years of age. Study-wide findings and caveats: Responses of T cells in total may have been underestimated by the TCR breadth and depth analyses.

This receptor was obtained from a person between 18 and 65 years old who received the Ad26.COV2.S COVID-19 vaccine or a placebo. The genes are TRBV9 and TRBJ2-1, with 12 bases matching TRBD2. The sample here was peripheral blood, taken in a trial of Ad26.COV2.S vaccine versus placebo. The CDR3 loop is CASSETSGGLQLYNEQFF. DNA for the CDR3: TGTGCCAGCAGCGAAACTAGCGGGGGGCTCCAGCTTTACAATGAGCAGTTCTTC.